This TCR beta chain was recovered during a study of OX40 agonist ivuxolimab in advanced cancers. Background on the study: Patients' therapy was ivuxolimab, an antibody that acts as an agonist of OX40 (CD134). A history of anti-PD-1, anti-PD-L1 or anti-CTLA-4 therapy was acceptable, and roughly 40% had some. The study, taken as a whole, reports: Among the lowest peripheral clonal expansion occurred in 0.1-3.0 mg/kg partial responders. The authors also found low normalized T-cell clonal expansion in some nonresponders.

Concerning this clone itself: No antigen is known for it.

Produced via immunoSEQ multiplex PCR; TCRdb's table is partial and in-frame only. The sample yields about 84,000 clones, roughly nine tenths seen once. CDR3 length: 16 residues. The trim removed 4 bases at V and 2 bases at J, leaving 3 bases unmatched. Germline lookup yields CDR1 SGHRS and CDR2 YFSETQ. The sample consisted of CD4+ or CD8+ T cells sorted from blood, taken in a trial of the OX40 agonist ivuxolimab. This TCR was recovered from an adult with an advanced solid tumor such as melanoma, head and neck, liver or kidney cancer. The V and J genes are TRBV5-1 and TRBJ2-1, with 13 bases fitting TRBD2. The CDR3 reads CASSTGLAGAYNEQFF. The CDR3 nucleotides read TGCGCCAGCAGCACCGGACTAGCGGGGGCCTACAATGAGCAGTTCTTC.